This TCR beta chain was sequenced during a study of control samples from healthy donors and cancer patients. Assay: immunoSEQ multiplex PCR; the TCRdb copy retains only in-frame clones and omits some. The sample has around 76,000 clones, 94% seen once. The CDR3 totals 14 residues. V lost 2 bases and J lost 1, with 9 bases in between. The germline V gene has CDR1 SGHAT and CDR2 FQNNGV. This chain uses TRBV11-2 with TRBJ2-7; no clear D. The TCR was taken from a woman in her thirties or forties in good health. Sequenced input: blood. This CDR3 reads CASSLIGRSYEQYF. CDR3 bases: TGTGCCAGCAGCTTAATCGGCCGTTCCTACGAGCAGTACTTC.